The 31 T cell receptor beta chains listed next were all sequenced from one sample in a study of OX40 agonist ivuxolimab in advanced cancers. Only in-frame clones appear in the TCRdb table, and some are missing; sequencing was by immunoSEQ multiplex PCR. The table includes over 40,000 clones, 70% to 90% detected once. Material: CD4+ or CD8+ T cells sorted from blood, obtained in a trial of the OX40 agonist ivuxolimab. The receptors here all came from an adult with an advanced solid tumor such as melanoma, head and neck, liver or kidney cancer.

This chain links TRBV27 with TRBJ2-7, with 11 bases aligning to TRBD2. V shed 5 bases and J 6 bases; nucleotides not matched to a gene: 6. The CDR3 has 14 amino acids. Looked up from germline, CDR1 is MNHEY and CDR2 is SMNVEV (reference sequence). This CDR3 is CASSLAGGQGEQYF. The CDR3 nucleotides read TGTGCCAGCAGTCTAGCGGGGGGACAGGGCGAGCAGTACTTC.

V usage is TRBV9 and J usage is TRBJ2-3; possible D gene TRBD2, 7 bases. Germline-derived CDR1 and CDR2 are SGDLS and YYNGEE. The CDR3 length is 16 residues. The V end was cut by 5 bases, the J end by 1 base, with 17 bases between. The CDR3 protein is CASSREGGARTDTQYF. CDR3 DNA sequence: TGTGCCAGCAGTAGGGAGGGGGGGGCCCGCACAGATACGCAGTATTTT.

The chain joins TRBV28 to TRBJ2-3; tentatively, D is TRBD1 (6 bases). CDR3 length: 13 amino acids. Per germline, CDR1 MDHEN and CDR2 SYDVKM. V was clipped by 7 bases and J by 7 bases, with 15 bases between them. The CDR3 DNA is TGTGCCAGCACTGGGACATCTCGGTATACGCAGTATTTT. Amino acids: CASTGTSRYTQYF.

The chain recombines TRBV5-1 with TRBJ2-2, with TRBD2 as a possible D gene (5 bases). Trimming pared 4 bases from V and 4 bases from J, leaving 17 bases between. The V gene's germline CDR1 is SGHRS and CDR2 YFSETQ. This CDR3 region has 16 residues. The CDR3 here is CASSPPGTRGTGELFF. CDR3 DNA: TGCGCCAGCAGCCCACCGGGAACCCGTGGCACCGGGGAGCTGTTTTTT.

This clone was picked up one time. The chain uses TRBV6-6 and TRBJ2-7; D is possibly TRBD1 (5 bases). CDR3 length equals 14 residues. CDR1 MNHNY and CDR2 SVGAGI come from the germline V gene (reference sequence). Trimming pared 0 bases from V and 4 bases from J, leaving 10 bases between. The DNA for the CDR3 is TGTGCCAGCAGTTACTCCAGGGCAAAGTACGAGCAGTACTTC. Residues: CASSYSRAKYEQYF.

This chain joins TRBV27 and TRBJ2-5; D call uncertain. The CDR3 runs to 15 residues. Trimming took off 5 bases at V and 2 bases at J, with 15 bases between the two ends. Germline CDR1 MNHEY, CDR2 SMNVEV (reference sequence). The CDR3 sequence is CASSPLTWDQETQYF. The CDR3 DNA follows: TGTGCCAGCAGTCCCCTGACATGGGATCAAGAGACCCAGTACTTC.

The CDR3 here is CASSPGTSGSPGTQYF. The DNA for the CDR3 is TGTGCCAGCAGCCCTGGGACTAGCGGGAGCCCCGGGACCCAGTACTTC. The V gene is TRBV7-9, the J gene TRBJ2-5; 14 bases match TRBD2. The CDR3 has 16 residues. V dropped 5 bases and J dropped 7; count of bases not matched to a gene: 9. From germline, CDR1 is SEHNR and CDR2 FQNEAQ (reference sequence). Using reference TRBV7-9 and TRBJ2-5 for the parts outside the CDR3, the full variable domain is DTGVSQNPRHKITKRGQNVTFRCDPISEHNRLYWYRQTLGQGPEFLTYFQNEAQLEKSRLLSDRFSAERPKGSFSTLEIQRTEQGDSAMYLCASSPGTSGSPGTQYFGPGTRLLVL.

This chain uses TRBV7-8 with TRBJ2-1; D remains ambiguous. Trimming left V 2 bases short and J 1 base short, with 12 bases between. In germline, CDR1 is SGHVS, CDR2 FQNEAQ. The CDR3 is 16 amino acids. The CDR3 DNA reads TGTGCCAGCAGCTTAAGAGCCCTTAGGTCCTACAATGAGCAGTTCTTC. Translated: CASSLRALRSYNEQFF.

This chain uses TRBV30 with TRBJ2-4; D remains unclear. The V gene's germline CDR1 is GTSNPN and CDR2 SVGIG (reference sequence). The CDR3 is made up of 15 amino acids. V lost 3 bases, J lost 1 base, and 13 bases lay in between. For the CDR3, the DNA is TGTGCCTGGAGAGTAAAAGGGTGGGCCAAAAACATTCAGTACTTC. Its protein product is CAWRVKGWAKNIQYF.

As concerns this clone: The junction departs from germline at one end; a sequencing error may be responsible. The rearrangement links TRBV7-7 to TRBJ2-5, with 7 bases lining up with TRBD1. Germline loops: CDR1 SSHAT, CDR2 FNYEAQ (reference sequence). This CDR3 is 13 amino acids long. CDR3 DNA sequence: TGTGCTAGCAGCTTAGACAGGGAAGAGACCCAGTACTTC. This translates into CASSLDREETQYF. Drawing the rest from reference TRBV7-7 and TRBJ2-5, the complete variable domain is GAGVSQSPRYKVTKRGQDVTLRCDPISSHATLYWYQQALGQGPEFLTYFNYEAQPDKSGLPSDRFSAERPEGSISTLTIQRTEQRDSAMYRCASSLDREETQYFGPGTRLLVL.

V usage is TRBV6-6 and J usage is TRBJ2-7; 8 positions agree with TRBD1. V was clipped by 6 bases and J by 2 bases; unmatched bases: 6. The CDR3 is 14 amino acids. Germline V gene sequence: CDR1 MNHNY, CDR2 SVGAGI (reference sequence). The CDR3 bases are TGTGCCAGCAGCCTCGGACAGGGAGCCTACGAGCAGTACTTC. Protein product: CASSLGQGAYEQYF.

CDR3 DNA: TGCGCCAGCAGCCCTGGGGCCCTAGGGACAGCGGTGTATGAGCAGTTCTTC. The encoded protein is CASSPGALGTAVYEQFF. This chain links TRBV5-1 with TRBJ2-1; 7 nucleotides match TRBD1. There are 17 residues in the CDR3. V was pared by 4 bases and J by 8 bases, with 18 bases of the junction left unmatched. Germline loops: CDR1 SGHRS, CDR2 YFSETQ.

Written as DNA, the CDR3 is TGTGCCAGCAGTGGAAGCAGGGAAGCAGATACGCAGTATTTT. It specifies CASSGSREADTQYF. The J gene is TRBJ2-3, the V gene TRBV2; D perhaps matches TRBD1 (5 bases). Germline V lookup: CDR1 SNHLY, CDR2 FYNNEI. This CDR3 contains 14 residues. The V and J ends lost 4 bases and 4 bases respectively, with 12 bases between them.

The rearrangement links TRBV30 to TRBJ2-3, with D perhaps TRBD1 (6 bases). Trimming removed 1 base at V and 9 bases at J, with 14 bases between. The CDR3 runs to 13 residues. CDR1 is GTSNPN and CDR2 is SVGIG in the germline V gene (reference sequence). The CDR3 coding sequence is TGTGCCTGGAGTGGCGGCCTGGGGGCAACGCAGTATTTT. Translating gives CAWSGGLGATQYF. The full variable domain, its missing parts supplied by reference TRBV30 and TRBJ2-3, is SQTIHQWPATLVQPVGSPLSLECTVEGTSNPNLYWYRQAAGRGLQLLFYSVGIGQISSEVPQNLSASRPQDRQFILSSKKLLLSDSGFYLCAWSGGLGATQYFGPGTRLTVL.

In this sample, this clone turned up once. The chain uses TRBV6-1 and TRBJ2-1; no clear D gene. V was pared by 6 bases and J by 13 bases, with 22 bases between. Looked up from germline, CDR1 is MNHNS and CDR2 is SASEGT. The CDR3 loop spans 14 amino acids. CDR3 amino acids: CASSPPPTLIDQFF. The CDR3 bases are TGTGCCAGCAGCCCCCCCCCGACTCTGATTGATCAGTTCTTC.

The chain uses TRBV27 and TRBJ1-1; TRBD1 might be the D (6 bases). CDR1 is MNHEY, CDR2 SMNVEV, per germline (reference sequence). V lost 3 bases and J 2 bases, leaving 10 bases between the germline ends. The CDR3 has 14 amino acids. The CDR3 region is CASSLGTFNTEAFF. The CDR3 region has the DNA TGTGCCAGCAGTTTGGGGACATTCAACACTGAAGCTTTCTTT.

V and J are TRBV7-9 and TRBJ2-3; 9 bases line up with TRBD1. Germline assignment: CDR1 SEHNR and CDR2 FQNEAQ (reference sequence). The ends lost 3 bases at V and 0 bases at J; junction bases unmatched: 1. The CDR3 is made up of 15 amino acids. For the CDR3, the DNA is TGTGCCAGCAGCTTTGGGACAGGGAGCACAGATACGCAGTATTTT. It encodes CASSFGTGSTDTQYF.

This chain joins TRBV5-1 and TRBJ2-1, with 7 bases that match TRBD1. V lost 3 bases, J lost 8 bases, and 14 bases stayed unmatched. Germline V CDR1 and CDR2: SGHRS, YFSETQ. CDR3 length: 16 residues. CDR3 DNA: TGCGCCAGCAGCTCTCACAGGACAGGACCCTCGGATGAGCAGTTCTTC. Translation gives CASSSHRTGPSDEQFF.

In regard to this clone: At one end, the junction sequence differs from germline, possibly due to a read error. J is TRBJ2-7 and V is TRBV20-1, with TRBD2 as a possible D gene (5 bases). Germline assignment: CDR1 DFQATT and CDR2 SNEGSKA (reference sequence). The CDR3 consists of 9 residues. CDR3 nucleotide sequence: TGCAGTGCTACTCCCGGGAATATTTTC. Encoded protein: CSATPGNIF.

This clone was detected only a few times. The DNA for the CDR3 is TGTGCCAGCAGTGGTTTGGAAGGAAACACCATATATTTT. Its protein product is CASSGLEGNTIYF. The chain employs TRBV2 and TRBJ1-3; D is unclear. The CDR3 has 13 residues. V was clipped by 4 bases and J by 4 bases, with 8 bases between them. Germline values: CDR1 SNHLY, CDR2 FYNNEI.

V gene TRBV5-5 combines with J gene TRBJ2-2; possibly TRBD1 for D (5 bases). Germline CDR1 reads SGHKS; CDR2 reads YYEKEE (reference sequence). V dropped 3 bases and J dropped 0 bases, with 12 bases sitting between them. The CDR3 has 16 residues. In nucleotides, the CDR3 is TGTGCCAGCAGCTCCACTCGACAGACGAACACCGGGGAGCTGTTTTTT. Translated, it gives CASSSTRQTNTGELFF. The full variable domain, rest sourced from reference TRBV5-5 and TRBJ2-2, is DAGVTQSPTHLIKTRGQQVTLRCSPISGHKSVSWYQQVLGQGPQFIFQYYEKEERGRGNFPDRFSARQFPNYSSELNVNALLLGDSALYLCASSSTRQTNTGELFFGEGSRLTVL.

This clone was detected a few times. The genes are TRBV5-1 and TRBJ2-3; D unresolved. V was shortened by 7 bases and J by 4 bases, with 13 bases between the two germline ends. This CDR3 comprises 13 residues. Per the germline V gene, CDR1 is SGHRS and CDR2 is YFSETQ. The CDR3 protein is CASSLGIADTQYF. The DNA of the CDR3 is TGCGCCAGCTCTTTGGGGATTGCAGATACGCAGTATTTT.

The chain joins TRBV6-5 to TRBJ1-5; D is ambiguous. Between the trimmed V and J ends, which lost 1 base and 3 bases, there was a span of 7 bases. Germline V gene data show CDR1 as MNHEY and CDR2 as SVGAGI. The CDR3 runs 14 residues. The CDR3 bases are TGTGCCAGCAGTTACTACGGGGTCAATCAGCCCCAGCATTTT. This encodes CASSYYGVNQPQHF.

The gene calls are TRBV19 and TRBJ2-1, with D tentatively TRBD1 or TRBD2 (5 bases each). With 5 bases removed from V and 4 bases from J, the gap between germline ends came to 18 bases. Germline V gene lookup returns CDR1 LNHDA and CDR2 SQIVND (reference sequence). This CDR3 is 16 amino acids long. The CDR3 protein is CASSPPRDRRYNEQFF. The CDR3 DNA reads TGTGCCAGTAGTCCCCCCCGGGACCGAAGATACAATGAGCAGTTCTTC.

This clone has only a few counts. The chain uses TRBV5-6 and TRBJ2-4; D is ambiguous. CDR3 length equals 15 residues. The germline gives CDR1 SGHDT, CDR2 YYEEEE. Trimming stripped 0 bases from V and 0 bases from J, with 7 bases between. CDR3 protein: CASSLGQLAKNIQYF. CDR3 sequence (DNA): TGTGCCAGCAGCTTGGGGCAGCTAGCCAAAAACATTCAGTACTTC.

The chain joins TRBV30 to TRBJ1-5, with 9 bases aligning to TRBD1. V lost 2 bases to trimming and J lost 9 bases; unmatched junction nucleotides: 11. The length of the CDR3 is 15 residues. CDR1 and CDR2 from the germline V gene are GTSNPN and SVGIG (reference sequence). The CDR3 reads CAWSIGTGWGGPQHF. In DNA, the CDR3 is TGTGCCTGGAGTATCGGGACAGGGTGGGGAGGGCCCCAGCATTTT.

The chain links TRBV6-1 to TRBJ1-5, with a weak D call TRBD1 (5 bases). CDR1 is MNHNS, CDR2 SASEGT, per germline. V shed 2 bases and J shed 4 bases, with 6 bases lying between them. This CDR3 is 13 amino acids long. The CDR3 region has the DNA TGTGCCAGCAGTGAACCAGGGAATCAGCCCCAGCATTTT. Residues: CASSEPGNQPQHF.

The chain carries TRBV27 and TRBJ2-2; D call uncertain. CDR3 length: 13 amino acids. The germline V and J ends were trimmed by 5 bases and 7 bases, with 11 bases remaining between them. The germline CDR1 and CDR2 sequences are MNHEY and SMNVEV (reference sequence). CDR3 nucleotide sequence: TGTGCCAGCAGTCCCCCGTTTTTCGGGGAGCTGTTTTTT. As protein: CASSPPFFGELFF.

This sequence joins TRBV5-1 and TRBJ2-2; D is undetermined. CDR1 is SGHRS, CDR2 YFSETQ, per germline. The CDR3 covers 17 residues. Trimming took 4 bases from V and 3 from J, leaving 19 bases between them. The CDR3 region is CASSAHPTGGYTGELFF. CDR3 DNA: TGCGCCAGCAGCGCTCACCCGACGGGCGGTTACACCGGGGAGCTGTTTTTT.

This sequence joins TRBV10-1 and TRBJ2-2; 7 bases agree with TRBD1. The germline CDR1 and CDR2 sequences are WNHNN and SYGVQD (reference sequence). This CDR3 region has 14 residues. Trimming took 2 bases from V and 4 from J; bases not matched to a gene: 1. The CDR3, as DNA: TGCGCCAGCAGTGAGCAGGGGGTCACCGGGGAGCTGTTTTTT. Amino acid sequence: CASSEQGVTGELFF.

V gene TRBV5-1 combines with J gene TRBJ1-2; D might be TRBD1 (6 bases). CDR1 and CDR2 from the germline V gene are SGHRS and YFSETQ. The CDR3 length is 17 residues. The V end lost 1 base, the J end lost 6 bases, and 22 bases lay between the germline ends. CDR3: CASSLSAYRETTDGYTF. The DNA for the CDR3 is TGCGCCAGCAGCTTGAGTGCCTACAGGGAGACTACGGATGGCTACACCTTC. Based on the CDR3 plus reference TRBV5-1 and TRBJ1-2, the full variable domain is KAGVTQTPRYLIKTRGQQVTLSCSPISGHRSVSWYQQTPGQGLQFLFEYFSETQRNKGNFPGRFSGRQFSNSRSEMNVSTLELGDSALYLCASSLSAYRETTDGYTFGSGTRLTVV.